The T cell receptor beta chain described here comes from a study of OX40 agonist ivuxolimab in advanced cancers. Study-level findings and limits: Some nonresponders also had low normalized T-cell clonal expansion.

As concerns this clone: Its antigen is unidentified.

Using immunoSEQ multiplex PCR, the repertoire was profiled, and TCRdb retains in-frame clones only, with some absent. The table lists tens of thousands of clones, around 93% of them singletons. Germline V gene lookup returns CDR1 MDHEN and CDR2 SYDVKM. V lost 6 bases to trimming and J lost 3 bases, with 20 bases between them. This CDR3 has 16 amino acids. Sampled blood was obtained at baseline, cycle 4 day 1, and cycle 7 day 1. The source material was CD4+ or CD8+ T cells sorted from blood, sampled in a trial of the OX40 agonist ivuxolimab. This clonotype was obtained from an adult with an advanced solid tumor such as melanoma, head and neck, liver or kidney cancer. J is TRBJ2-5 and V is TRBV28; D is unresolved. The CDR3 region has the DNA TGTGCCAGCAGGCCCGACGTAGTGATACGGGAAGAGACCCAGTACTTC. It codes for CASRPDVVIREETQYF.